The present TCR beta chain was sequenced within a study of T cells in Graves' hyperthyroidism and ophthalmopathy. Amplification of TCR beta CDR3 regions was performed using RNA transcripts as template. The primer set for the first-round RT-PCR of the TCR CDR3 was HTBI. TCRdb used MiXCR to reprocess the multiplex PCR reads, holding one entry per CDR3 protein. This table holds 250,000 to 300,000 distinct CDR3 sequences, roughly 15% found once. This clonotype was counted many times. Lactation, pregnancy, other autoimmune disease or uncontrolled infection excluded patients. Orbital computed tomography and thyroid ultrasound, together with serum TRAb and thyroxine and clinical symptoms, were used for diagnoses. Ahead of any ophthalmopathy symptoms, the blood sample was obtained at the first diagnosis of hyperthyroidism. This TCR was recovered from a woman aged 25-40 years with Graves' hyperthyroidism that later progressed to Graves' ophthalmopathy. The specimen sequenced was blood.

CDR3 in amino acids: CASSPPGHKGRTDTQYF. The DNA of the CDR3 is TGTGCCAGCTCACCACCGGGGCATAAGGGGCGCACAGATACGCAGTATTTT. This chain joins TRBV18 and TRBJ2-3, with D maybe TRBD1 (5 bases). V lost 0 bases and J 1 base, leaving 14 bases between the germline ends. Germline CDR1 KGHSH, CDR2 LQKENI. The CDR3 contains 17 residues.